This TCR beta chain was identified in a study of shared clonotypes between healthy human individuals. CD45RO-negative, CCR7-selected cells formed the naive CD8 fraction, which excluded terminally differentiated effector memory CD45RA+ cells. With V trimmed by 4 bases and J by 6 bases, 10 bases remained unmatched. The CDR3 runs to 16 residues. Germline V gene data show CDR1 as SGHDT and CDR2 as YYEEEE. Data came from immunoSEQ multiplex PCR; TCRdb stores just in-frame clones and leaves some out. The sample shows around 550,000 clones, around 96% of them seen only once. In this sample, this clone turned up once.

The sample consisted of naive CD8+ T cells sorted from blood. The chain carries TRBV5-6 and TRBJ2-7, with 13 bases that match TRBD2. The TCR originated in a woman aged 25 to 39 in good health. The CDR3 coding sequence is TGTGCCAGCAGCCCGAGGACTAGCGGGAGATGGTTCGAGCAGTACTTC. This translates into CASSPRTSGRWFEQYF.